This T cell receptor beta chain was identified during a study of T-cell memory formation after mild COVID-19. Study background: The study found TCR clusters largely donor specific. Study-wide findings and caveats: Day 15 to 85 contracting clones showed balanced CD4/CD8; later expanders leaned CD4+. Contracting CD4+ clones were located mainly in CM and EM, and CD8+ clones in EMRA.

The length of the CDR3 is 16 residues. Trimming took 4 bases from V and 7 from J; bases not matched to a gene: 9. Germline CDR1 is LGHDT and CDR2 is YNNKEL (reference sequence). A note on this clonotype: What it recognizes is unknown.

With constant-segment primers, 5'RACE yielded cDNA libraries of TCR alpha and TCR beta that carried sample barcodes and UMIs. TCRdb re-analysed the 5' RACE reads in MiXCR, keeping a single row per CDR3 protein. This sample carries approximately 440,000 distinct CDR3 sequences, around 18% of them seen once, and the ten largest clones take around 8.4%. The source of this sequence is an adult woman who had mild COVID-19 (a few samples of this study predate the infection). Cell type and time point are not known. The chain has TRBV3-1 and TRBJ1-6, with 8 bases fitting TRBD1. Material: PBMCs or a T cell subset sorted from them (not recorded which). CDR3 sequence reads: CASSLFAGTGNSPLHF. The CDR3 coding sequence is TGTGCCAGCAGCCTCTTCGCCGGGACAGGAAATTCACCCCTCCACTTT.